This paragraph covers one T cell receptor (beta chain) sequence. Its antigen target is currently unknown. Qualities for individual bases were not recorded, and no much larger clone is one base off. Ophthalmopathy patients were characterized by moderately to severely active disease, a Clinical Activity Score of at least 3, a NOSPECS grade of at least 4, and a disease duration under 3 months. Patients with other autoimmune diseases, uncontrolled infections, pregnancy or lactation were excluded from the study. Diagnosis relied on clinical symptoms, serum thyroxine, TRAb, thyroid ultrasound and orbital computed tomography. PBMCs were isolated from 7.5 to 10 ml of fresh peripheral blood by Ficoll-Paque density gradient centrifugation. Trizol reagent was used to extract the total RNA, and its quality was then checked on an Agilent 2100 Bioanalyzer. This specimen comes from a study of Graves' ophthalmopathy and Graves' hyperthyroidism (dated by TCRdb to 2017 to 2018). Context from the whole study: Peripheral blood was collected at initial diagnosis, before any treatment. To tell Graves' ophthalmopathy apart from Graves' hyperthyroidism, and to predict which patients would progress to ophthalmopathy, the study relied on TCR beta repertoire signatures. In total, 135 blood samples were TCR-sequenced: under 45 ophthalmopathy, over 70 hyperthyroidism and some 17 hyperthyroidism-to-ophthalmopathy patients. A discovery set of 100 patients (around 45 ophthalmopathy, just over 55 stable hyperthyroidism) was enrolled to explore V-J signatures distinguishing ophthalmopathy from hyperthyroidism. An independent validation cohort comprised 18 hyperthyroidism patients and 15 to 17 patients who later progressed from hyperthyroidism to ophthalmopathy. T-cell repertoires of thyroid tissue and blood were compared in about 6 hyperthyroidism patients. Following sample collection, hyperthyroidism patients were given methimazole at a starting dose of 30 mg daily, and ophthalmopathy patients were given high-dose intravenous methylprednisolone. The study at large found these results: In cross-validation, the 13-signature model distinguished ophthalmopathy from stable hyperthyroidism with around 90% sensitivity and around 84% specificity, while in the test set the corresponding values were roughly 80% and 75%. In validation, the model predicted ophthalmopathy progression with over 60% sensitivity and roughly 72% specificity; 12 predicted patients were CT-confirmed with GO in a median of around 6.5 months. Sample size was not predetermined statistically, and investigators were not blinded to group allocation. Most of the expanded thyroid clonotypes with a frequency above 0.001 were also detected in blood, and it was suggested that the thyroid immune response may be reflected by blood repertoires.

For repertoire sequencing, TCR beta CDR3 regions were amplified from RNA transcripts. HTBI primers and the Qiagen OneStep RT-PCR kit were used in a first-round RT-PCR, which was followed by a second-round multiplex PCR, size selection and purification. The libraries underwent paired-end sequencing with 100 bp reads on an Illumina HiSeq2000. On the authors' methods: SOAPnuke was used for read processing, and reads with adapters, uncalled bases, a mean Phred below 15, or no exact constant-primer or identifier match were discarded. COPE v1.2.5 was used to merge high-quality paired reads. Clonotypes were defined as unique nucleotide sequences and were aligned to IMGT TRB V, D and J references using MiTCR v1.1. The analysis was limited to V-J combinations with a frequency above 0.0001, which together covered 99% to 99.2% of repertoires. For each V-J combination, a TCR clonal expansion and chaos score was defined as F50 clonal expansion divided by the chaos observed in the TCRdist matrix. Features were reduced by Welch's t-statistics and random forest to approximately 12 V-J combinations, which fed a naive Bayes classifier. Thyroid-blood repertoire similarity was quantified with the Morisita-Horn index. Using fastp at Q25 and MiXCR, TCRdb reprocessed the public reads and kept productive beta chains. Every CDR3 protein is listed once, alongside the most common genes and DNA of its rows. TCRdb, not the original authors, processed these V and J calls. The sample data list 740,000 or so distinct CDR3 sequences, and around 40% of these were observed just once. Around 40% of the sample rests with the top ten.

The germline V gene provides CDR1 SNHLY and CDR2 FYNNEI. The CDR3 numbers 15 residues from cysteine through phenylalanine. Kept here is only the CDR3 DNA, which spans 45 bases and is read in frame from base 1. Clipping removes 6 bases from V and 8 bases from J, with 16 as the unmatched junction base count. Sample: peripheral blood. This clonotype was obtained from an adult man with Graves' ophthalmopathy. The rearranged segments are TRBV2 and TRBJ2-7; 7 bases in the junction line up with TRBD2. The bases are TGTGCCAGCAGCTTAGTGCAGCGGGGTACTTCTAAGCAGTACTTC. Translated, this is CASSLVQRGTSKQYF. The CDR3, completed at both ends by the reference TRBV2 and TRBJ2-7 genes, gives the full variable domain EPEVTQTPSHQVTQMGQEVILRCVPISNHLYFYWYRQILGQKVEFLVSFYNNEISEKSEIFDDQFSVERPDGSNFTLKIRSTKLEDSAMYFCASSLVQRGTSKQYFGPGTRLTVT.